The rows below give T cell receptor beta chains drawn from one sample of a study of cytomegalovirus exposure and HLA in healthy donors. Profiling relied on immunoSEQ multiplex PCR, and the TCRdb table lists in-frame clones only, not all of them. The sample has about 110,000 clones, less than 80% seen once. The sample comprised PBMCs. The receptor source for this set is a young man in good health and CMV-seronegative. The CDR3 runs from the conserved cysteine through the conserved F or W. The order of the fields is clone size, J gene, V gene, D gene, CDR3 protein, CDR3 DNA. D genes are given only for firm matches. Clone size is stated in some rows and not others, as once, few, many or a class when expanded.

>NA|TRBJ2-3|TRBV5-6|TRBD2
CASRILAGGSTDTQYF
TGTGCCAGCAGGATACTAGCGGGGGGTAGCACAGATACGCAGTATTTT
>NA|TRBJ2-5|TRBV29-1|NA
CSVDLFEQGDQETQYF
TGCAGCGTTGACTTATTTGAACAGGGTGACCAAGAGACCCAGTACTTC
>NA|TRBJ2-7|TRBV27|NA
CASRGGTGIYEQYF
TGTGCCAGCAGGGGGGGGACAGGAATTTACGAGCAGTACTTC
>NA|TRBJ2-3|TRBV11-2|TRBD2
CASSSLRGSGRGVSTQYF
TGTGCCAGCAGCTCCCTACGAGGTAGCGGGAGAGGAGTGAGTACGCAGTATTTT
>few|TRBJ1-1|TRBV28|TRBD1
CASSGDRGDAFF
TGTGCCAGCAGTGGTGACAGGGGAGATGCTTTCTTT
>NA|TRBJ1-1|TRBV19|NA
CASSPRGGEAFF
TGTGCCAGTAGTCCCCGCGGGGGTGAAGCTTTCTTT
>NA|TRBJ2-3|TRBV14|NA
CASSQTPGRDTQYF
TGTGCCAGCAGCCAAACTCCAGGCCGGGATACGCAGTATTTT
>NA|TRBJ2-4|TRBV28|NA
CASSSRRGKNIQYF
TGTGCCAGCTCCAGCCGCCGGGGCAAAAACATTCAGTACTTC
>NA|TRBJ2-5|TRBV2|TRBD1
CASSASRGYQETQYF
TGTGCCAGCAGTGCGTCCAGGGGGTACCAAGAGACCCAGTACTTC
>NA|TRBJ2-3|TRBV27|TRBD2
CASSLRGGHPDTQYF
TGTGCCAGCAGTCTGCGGGGGGGCCACCCAGATACGCAGTATTTT
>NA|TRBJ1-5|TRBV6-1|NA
CASSAVQGQNQPQHF
TGTGCCAGCAGTGCCGTCCAGGGACAAAATCAGCCCCAGCATTTT
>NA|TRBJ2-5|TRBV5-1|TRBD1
CASSLLARQGARETQYF
TGCGCCAGCAGCTTGTTGGCTCGGCAGGGGGCACGCGAGACCCAGTACTTC
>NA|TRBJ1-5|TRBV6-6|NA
CASSYNGGWDQPQHF
TGTGCCAGCAGTTACAACGGGGGATGGGATCAGCCCCAGCATTTT
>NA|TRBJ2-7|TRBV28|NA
CASSLQGPWYEQYF
TGTGCCAGCAGTTTACAGGGCCCTTGGTACGAGCAGTACTTC
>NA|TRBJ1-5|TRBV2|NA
CASSLQGRGQPQHF
TGTGCCAGCAGTTTACAGGGACGCGGTCAGCCCCAGCATTTT
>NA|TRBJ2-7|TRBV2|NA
CASNQEGPSYEQYF
TGTGCCAGCAACCAGGAGGGCCCCTCCTACGAGCAGTACTTC
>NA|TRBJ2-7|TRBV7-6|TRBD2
CASSSTSGSTYEQYF
TGTGCCAGCAGCTCAACTAGCGGGAGTACCTACGAGCAGTACTTC
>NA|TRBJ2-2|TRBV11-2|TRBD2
CASSERLAGGTGELFF
TGTGCCAGCAGCGAAAGACTAGCGGGAGGGACCGGGGAGCTGTTTTTT
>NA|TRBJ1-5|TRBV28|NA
CASSLLGDRNQPQHF
TGTGCCAGCAGTTTATTGGGAGATCGGAATCAGCCCCAGCATTTT
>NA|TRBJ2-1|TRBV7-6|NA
CASSSKRYEQFF
TGTGCCAGCAGCTCCAAACGGTATGAGCAGTTCTTC
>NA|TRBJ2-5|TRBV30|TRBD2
CAWADDSSGHQETQYF
TGTGCCTGGGCCGACGACTCTAGCGGGCATCAAGAGACCCAGTACTTC
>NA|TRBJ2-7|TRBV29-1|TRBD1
CSVVGAGTGGIYEQYF
TGCAGCGTTGTCGGGGCCGGGACAGGGGGCATTTACGAGCAGTACTTC
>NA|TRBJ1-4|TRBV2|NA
CASSGAQGLDEKLFF
TGTGCCAGCAGTGGAGCCCAGGGACTGGATGAAAAACTGTTTTTT
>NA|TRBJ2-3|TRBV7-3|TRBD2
CASSFGLAGGSNTQYF
TGTGCCAGCAGCTTCGGATTAGCGGGGGGATCAAATACGCAGTATTTT
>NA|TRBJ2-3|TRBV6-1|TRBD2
CASSEVSGASTDTQYF
TGTGCCAGCAGTGAAGTGAGCGGGGCTAGCACAGATACGCAGTATTTT
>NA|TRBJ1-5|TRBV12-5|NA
CASGIGGQPQHF
TGTGCTAGTGGTATAGGAGGGCAGCCCCAGCATTTT
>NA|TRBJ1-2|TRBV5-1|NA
CASSPEPRPLYGYTF
TGCGCCAGCAGCCCGGAACCCAGGCCTCTCTATGGCTACACCTTC
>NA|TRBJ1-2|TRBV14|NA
CASSQVRGYGYTF
TGTGCCAGCAGCCAGGTCAGAGGTTATGGCTACACCTTC
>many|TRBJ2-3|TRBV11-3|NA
CASSSSARRDTQYF
TGTGCCAGCAGCTCTAGCGCCCGACGGGATACGCAGTATTTT
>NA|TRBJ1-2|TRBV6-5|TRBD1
CASSYSFDRAYGYTF
TGTGCCAGCAGTTACTCGTTCGACAGGGCCTATGGCTACACCTTC
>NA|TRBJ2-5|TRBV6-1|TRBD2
CASSEGGLAGETQYF
TGTGCCAGCAGTGAAGGGGGCCTAGCGGGAGAGACCCAGTACTTC
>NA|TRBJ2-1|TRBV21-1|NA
CASSKIKREGNEQFF
TGTGCCAGCAGCAAAATCAAGCGGGAGGGTAATGAGCAGTTCTTC
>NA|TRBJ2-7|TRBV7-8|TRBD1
CASSSSGGSVYEQYF
TGTGCCAGCAGCTCCTCAGGGGGCTCCGTCTACGAGCAGTACTTC
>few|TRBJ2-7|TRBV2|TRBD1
CARRAGGTYEQYF
TGTGCCCGCCGAGCAGGGGGCACCTACGAGCAGTACTTC
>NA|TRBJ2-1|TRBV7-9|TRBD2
CASSSTGGSYNEQFF
TGTGCCAGCAGCTCGACGGGAGGCTCCTACAATGAGCAGTTCTTC
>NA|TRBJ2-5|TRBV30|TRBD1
CAWSPQGGTQYF
TGTGCCTGGAGCCCACAGGGGGGCACCCAGTACTTC
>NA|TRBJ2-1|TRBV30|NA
CAWSSDPGGQFF
TGTGCCTGGAGTTCAGATCCAGGTGGGCAGTTCTTC
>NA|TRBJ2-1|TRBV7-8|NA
CASKQLSSYNEQFF
TGTGCCAGCAAACAGTTGAGCTCCTACAATGAGCAGTTCTTC
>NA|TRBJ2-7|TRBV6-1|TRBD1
CASRGTGGYYEQYF
TGTGCCAGCAGGGGGACAGGGGGATACTACGAGCAGTACTTC
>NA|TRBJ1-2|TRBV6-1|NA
CASIRRVYGYTF
TGTGCCAGCATCCGGAGGGTCTATGGCTACACCTTC
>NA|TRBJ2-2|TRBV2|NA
CASSPGGANTGELFF
TGTGCCAGCAGCCCGGGGGGCGCGAACACCGGGGAGCTGTTTTTT
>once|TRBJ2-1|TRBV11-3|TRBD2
CASSSAGVYNEQFF
TGTGCCAGCAGCTCCGCGGGGGTTTACAATGAGCAGTTCTTC
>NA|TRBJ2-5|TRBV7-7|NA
CASSLDRQETQYF
TGTGCCAGCAGCTTAGACAGGCAAGAGACCCAGTACTTC
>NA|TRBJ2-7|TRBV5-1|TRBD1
CASSLRGRTGGPGEQYF
TGCGCCAGCAGTCTTCGGGGCCGGACAGGGGGCCCCGGCGAGCAGTACTTC
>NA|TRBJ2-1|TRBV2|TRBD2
CASTLLAGGANEQFF
TGTGCCAGCACCCTTCTAGCGGGAGGCGCAAATGAGCAGTTCTTC
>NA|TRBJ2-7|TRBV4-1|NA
CASTQEWGPDNYEQYF
TGCGCCAGCACCCAAGAGTGGGGTCCGGACAACTACGAGCAGTACTTC
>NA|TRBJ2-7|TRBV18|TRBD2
CASSPASGAPYEQYF
TGTGCCAGCTCACCGGCCAGCGGGGCCCCCTACGAGCAGTACTTC
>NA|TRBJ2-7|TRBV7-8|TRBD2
CASSLLSSGDYEQYF
TGTGCCAGCAGCTTACTGTCTAGCGGGGACTACGAGCAGTACTTC
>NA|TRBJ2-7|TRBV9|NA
CASSVAPGLSYEQYF
TGTGCCAGCAGCGTAGCCCCGGGTTTGTCCTACGAGCAGTACTTC
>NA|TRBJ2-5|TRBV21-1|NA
CASSKMPSVQETQYF
TGTGCCAGCAGCAAAATGCCGTCAGTCCAAGAGACCCAGTACTTC